This T cell receptor (beta chain) is from a study of OX40 agonist ivuxolimab in advanced cancers. Patients who had autoimmune disease history or got systemic immunosuppression were left out. V shed 5 bases and J shed 11 bases, with 15 bases lying between them. This CDR3 contains 11 residues. CDR1 is SQVTM and CDR2 is ANQGSEA in the germline V gene. Concerning this clone: Its target is unknown.

Assay: immunoSEQ multiplex PCR; the TCRdb copy retains only in-frame clones and omits some. The table lists 45,000 to 60,000 clones, 90% to 95% of them singletons. Study observations and caveats: Antigen targets of the expanded peripheral T cells went undetermined.

Here the sequenced sample was CD4+ or CD8+ T cells sorted from blood, taken in a trial of the OX40 agonist ivuxolimab. The chain employs TRBV29-1 and TRBJ2-5; maybe TRBD2 (6 bases). The sequence derives from an adult with an advanced solid tumor such as melanoma, head and neck, liver or kidney cancer. CDR3 sequence: CSVRGSGNQYF. The CDR3 DNA reads TGCAGCGTTCGGGGGAGTGGCAATCAGTACTTC.